The clone carrying this T cell receptor (beta chain) has only one observation. Its target is not known. This entry comes from a study of T cell responses to AZD1222 COVID-19 vaccine. Study conclusions and caveats: The donor group comprised mostly white British people and more females; the analysis possibly underestimated clonal diversity. Scientists sampled the repertoires only once the peak T cell response had passed. Unmutated variant regions are reportedly targeted by nearly half of spike-specific TCRs.

This CDR3 region has 14 residues. From germline, CDR1 is LNHDA and CDR2 SQIVND (reference sequence). V was cut by 9 bases and J by 0 bases, with 15 bases left in between. The method was immunoSEQ multiplex PCR; TCRdb's version includes in-frame clones alone and lacks a portion of them. The repertoire has about 140,000 clones, approximately 89% of them found once; the top ten carry over 1%. The TCR comes from an adult who received the AZD1222 COVID-19 vaccine. Sequences were derived from peripheral blood, sampled 28 days after the second AZD1222 dose. This rearrangement joins TRBV19 to TRBJ2-7; D is unresolved. For the CDR3, the DNA is TGTGCCAGCTCTAGTATTTCCAGCTCCTACGAGCAGTACTTC. This translates into CASSSISSSYEQYF. Supplemented by reference TRBV19 and TRBJ2-7, the full variable domain reads DGGITQSPKYLFRKEGQNVTLSCEQNLNHDAMYWYRQDPGQGLRLIYYSQIVNDFQKGDIAEGYSVSREKKESFPLTVTSAQKNPTAFYLCASSSISSSYEQYFGPGTRLTVT.